This T cell receptor beta chain was recovered during a study of T cell changes during pregnancy in multiple sclerosis. Profiling relied on immunoSEQ multiplex PCR, and the TCRdb table lists in-frame clones only, not all of them. Of 40,000 to 45,000 clones listed, around 93% are singletons. This sequence was found in a female donor with multiple sclerosis, enrolled in a pregnancy study. Sequences were derived from CD4+ T cells from peripheral blood mononuclear cells, sampled in the third trimester of pregnancy.

This CDR3 reads CASRKGQGDGYTF. The DNA of the CDR3 is TGTGCCAGCCGGAAGGGCCAGGGGGATGGCTACACCTTC. This rearrangement joins TRBV6-6 to TRBJ1-2, with 7 bases matching TRBD1. This CDR3 has 13 amino acids. CDR1 and CDR2 from the germline V gene are MNHNY and SVGAGI (reference sequence). V was pared by 8 bases and J by 6 bases, with 9 bases of the junction left unmatched.